Each of the 28 T cell receptor beta chains below was sequenced from the same sample in a study of identical twins. Via MiXCR, TCRdb re-called the 5' RACE reads, giving one row per CDR3 protein. The profile shows about 1.7 million distinct CDR3 sequences, around 29% of them singletons. Sequencing was carried out using cord blood. These receptors came from a newborn girl in good health.

The CDR3 sequence: CSALAGRGSEQYF. As DNA, the CDR3 is TGCAGTGCTTTAGCAGGGAGGGGGTCCGAGCAGTACTTC. The chain joins TRBV20-1 to TRBJ2-4; D is possibly TRBD2 (7 bases). The better agreement between TRBJ2-7 and the DNA end casts doubt on the J call. CDR1 DFQATT and CDR2 SNEGSKA come from the germline V gene (reference sequence). This CDR3 region has 13 residues.

This clonotype has more than one count but fewer than ten. DNA of the CDR3: TGCAGTGCTTGTGAATCCTACGAGCAGTACTTC. It specifies CSACESYEQYF. The J gene is TRBJ2-7, the V gene TRBV20-1; D gene ambiguous. This CDR3 is 11 amino acids long. CDR1 DFQATT and CDR2 SNEGSKA come from the germline V gene (reference sequence). The V end lost 5 bases, the J end lost 1 base, and 6 bases lay between the germline ends.

This clonotype was detected a few times. The rearrangement joins TRBV5-1 to TRBJ2-7; TRBD1 agrees at 8 bases. Germline CDR1 reads SGHRS; CDR2 reads YFSETQ. The CDR3 has 14 residues. The trim removed 4 bases at V and 1 base at J, leaving 4 bases unmatched. CDR3 in DNA: TGCGCCAGCAGCGGGGGACAGGCTTCCTACGAGCAGTACTTC. This gives the protein CASSGGQASYEQYF.

This clonotype appeared many times. As DNA, the CDR3 is TGCAGTGCTAGAGTGACTAGCGGGGGGTACAATGAGCAGTTCTTC. This translates into CSARVTSGGYNEQFF. The chain links TRBV20-1 to TRBJ2-1, with 13 bases fitting TRBD2. CDR3 length: 15 amino acids. Losses at the gene ends were 1 base for V and 4 bases for J; bases not matched to a gene: 1. Germline-derived CDR1 and CDR2 are DFQATT and SNEGSKA (reference sequence).

This chain connects TRBV5-1 to TRBJ2-4; maybe TRBD1 (6 bases). V was trimmed by 1 base and J by 6 bases, leaving 11 bases between them. Germline assignment: CDR1 SGHRS and CDR2 YFSETQ. This CDR3 is built from 14 residues. This CDR3 is CASSLYGQRNIQYF. The CDR3 region has the DNA TGCGCCAGCAGCTTGTACGGACAGAGAAACATTCAGTACTTC.

The chain joins TRBV10-3 to TRBJ2-7; no clear D gene. This CDR3 has 12 residues. The germline gives CDR1 ENHRY, CDR2 SYGVKD. The germline V and J ends were trimmed by 3 bases and 4 bases, with 7 bases remaining between them. As DNA, the CDR3 is TGTGCCATCAGTGACAGGTTTTACGAGCAGTACTTC. Protein product: CAISDRFYEQYF.

There are many counts of this clonotype. The chain uses TRBV10-3 and TRBJ2-3, with D tentatively TRBD1 or TRBD2 (5 bases each). Germline V CDR1 and CDR2: ENHRY, SYGVKD. V lost 6 bases to trimming and J lost 1 base, with 17 bases between them. This CDR3 contains 16 residues. In DNA form, the CDR3 reads TGTGCCATCAGCCACCGGGACCCCACCCGCACAGATACGCAGTATTTT. It encodes CAISHRDPTRTDTQYF.

The chain couples TRBV2 to TRBJ2-3, with 7 nucleotides matching TRBD2. This CDR3 is 15 amino acids long. V trimming: 4 bases; J trimming: 2 bases; junction bases outside the gene matches: 6. Looked up from germline, CDR1 is SNHLY and CDR2 is FYNNEI. In nucleotides, the CDR3 is TGTGCCAGCAGTGGGCGGGAGATGTTCACAGATACGCAGTATTTT. Its translation is CASSGREMFTDTQYF.

This clonotype has a handful of counts. The rearrangement uses TRBV3-1 and TRBJ2-1; 9 positions match TRBD2. V was pared by 1 base and J by 5 bases, with 12 bases of the junction left unmatched. The CDR3 extends over 18 amino acids. CDR1 LGHDT and CDR2 YNNKEL come from the germline V gene (reference sequence). The CDR3 sequence is CASSQGPIAGEEDNEQFF. The CDR3 coding sequence is TGTGCCAGCAGCCAAGGTCCTATAGCGGGAGAAGAAGACAATGAGCAGTTCTTC.

The chain employs TRBV20-1 and TRBJ2-3, with D possibly being TRBD1 (6 bases). Deletions cut 4 bases from V and 0 bases from J, with 20 bases between. From germline, CDR1 is DFQATT and CDR2 SNEGSKA (reference sequence). This CDR3 has 17 residues. CDR3 protein: CSANIQGTGTSTDTQYF. Here the CDR3 DNA reads TGCAGTGCTAACATACAGGGTACGGGAACTAGCACAGATACGCAGTATTTT.

The chain carries TRBV3-1 and TRBJ2-3, with TRBD1 matching 9 bases. Trimming removed 3 bases from V and 6 bases from J; junction bases left unmatched: 13. The CDR3 totals 17 residues. CDR1 is LGHDT and CDR2 is YNNKEL in the germline V gene (reference sequence). In DNA, the CDR3 is TGTGCCAGCAGCCAGGGTCCCGGGACAGGGATAATTGATACGCAGTATTTT. It codes for CASSQGPGTGIIDTQYF.

The V gene is TRBV18, the J gene TRBJ1-1; D gene uncertain. The CDR3 is 13 residues long. V lost 6 bases to trimming and J lost 6 bases, with 14 bases between them. Per germline, CDR1 KGHSH and CDR2 LQKENI. CDR3 sequence: CASSPGLSAEAFF. As DNA, the CDR3 is TGTGCCAGCTCCCCTGGGCTGTCCGCTGAAGCTTTCTTT. The full variable domain, in which reference TRBV18 and TRBJ1-1 provide the parts outside the CDR3, is NAGVMQNPRHLVRRRGQEARLRCSPMKGHSHVYWYRQLPEEGLKFMVYLQKENIIDESGMPKERFSAEFPKEGPSILRIQQVVRGDSAAYFCASSPGLSAEAFFGQGTRLTVV.

This clonotype turned up a few times. The chain carries TRBV4-1 and TRBJ1-2; the D is unclear. Trimming took 0 bases from V and 4 from J, leaving 12 bases between them. The CDR3 covers 15 residues. Germline-derived CDR1 and CDR2 are MGHRA and YSYEKL. CDR3 bases: TGCGCCAGCAGCCAAGAACGGGTCTCCAGCTATGGCTACACCTTC. This codes for CASSQERVSSYGYTF.

The chain has TRBV7-9 and TRBJ1-2; D uncertain. The V end was cut by 0 bases, the J end by 8 bases, with 13 bases between. The CDR3 totals 14 residues. Germline values: CDR1 SEHNR, CDR2 FQNEAQ (reference sequence). The CDR3 DNA reads TGTGCCAGCAGCTTAGCTGAGGGTGTGAAGGGCTACACCTTC. Translated, it gives CASSLAEGVKGYTF.

The CDR3 protein is CSATGLRSRGYEQYF. The DNA for the CDR3 is TGCAGTGCTACGGGTTTGAGGTCTCGGGGTTACGAGCAGTACTTC. This chain joins TRBV20-1 and TRBJ2-7; weak D call: TRBD2 (5 bases). The CDR3 is 15 residues long. Germline lookup yields CDR1 DFQATT and CDR2 SNEGSKA (reference sequence). Trimming stripped 4 bases from V and 4 bases from J, with 20 bases between.

This chain links TRBV25-1 with TRBJ2-1; TRBD2 agrees at 7 bases. Per the germline V gene, CDR1 is MGHDK and CDR2 is SYGVNS. The CDR3 has 15 residues. The J segment lost 4 bases and the V segment lost 1 base, leaving 4 bases of the junction unmatched. The CDR3 protein is CASSEWKRGYNEQFF. CDR3 nucleotide sequence: TGTGCCAGCAGTGAATGGAAGCGGGGTTACAATGAGCAGTTCTTC.

The gene calls are TRBV4-2 and TRBJ2-1; perhaps D is TRBD1 or TRBD2 (6 bases each). Trimming took off 0 bases at V and 7 bases at J, with 19 bases between the two ends. Germline lookup yields CDR1 LGHNA and CDR2 YNFKEQ. This CDR3 has 17 residues. The CDR3 sequence: CASSQDSRDRGGNEQFF. CDR3 in DNA: TGTGCCAGCAGCCAAGATTCCCGGGACCGAGGGGGGAATGAGCAGTTCTTC.

This clonotype was detected only a few times. This chain links TRBV6-1 with TRBJ2-7, with TRBD2 as a possible D gene (5 bases). V shed 6 bases and J shed 2 bases, with 8 bases lying between them. This CDR3 is 12 amino acids long. Germline V lookup: CDR1 MNHNS, CDR2 SASEGT. CDR3: CASSGIPYEQYF. The CDR3 region has the DNA TGTGCCAGCAGCGGGATCCCCTACGAGCAGTACTTC.

Concerning this clonotype itself: A much larger clone sits a single nucleotide away, making a read error possible. V and J are TRBV29-1 and TRBJ1-2; 12 positions match TRBD1. Germline CDR1 is SQVTM and CDR2 is ANQGSEA. The trim removed 7 bases at V and 3 bases at J, leaving 3 bases unmatched. The CDR3 has 13 amino acids. CDR3 amino acids: CSAGTGGDYGYTF. CDR3 sequence (DNA): TGCAGCGCCGGGACAGGGGGCGACTATGGCTACACCTTC.

The chain couples TRBV7-9 to TRBJ1-2, with a tentative D call TRBD1 (5 bases). Deletions cut 1 base from V and 5 bases from J, with 14 bases between. CDR3 size: 15 residues. Germline CDR1 is SEHNR and CDR2 is FQNEAQ (reference sequence). As DNA, the CDR3 is TGTGCCAGCAGCTTAGGGGGTAGACAGAAGTATGGCTACACCTTC. Residues: CASSLGGRQKYGYTF. The complete variable domain, with remaining parts taken from reference TRBV7-9 and TRBJ1-2, reads DTGVSQNPRHKITKRGQNVTFRCDPISEHNRLYWYRQTLGQGPEFLTYFQNEAQLEKSRLLSDRFSAERPKGSFSTLEIQRTEQGDSAMYLCASSLGGRQKYGYTFGSGTRLTVV.

The rearrangement links TRBV4-1 to TRBJ2-5, with 8 bases that match TRBD2. CDR3 size: 16 residues. From germline, CDR1 is MGHRA and CDR2 YSYEKL. After removal of 2 bases from V and 5 bases from J, the junction contained 10 bases not matched to a gene. CDR3 DNA sequence: TGCGCCAGCAGCCAACGACTAGCGTCTATGGAGGAGACCCAGTACTTC. It encodes CASSQRLASMEETQYF.

This clonotype showed up many times. Mismatch with germline at one junction end may stem from a read error. The chain links TRBV5-1 to TRBJ2-7; no definite D call. Germline V gene data show CDR1 as SGHRS and CDR2 as YFSETQ. The CDR3 consists of 14 residues. The CDR3 is CASSLPGRSYEQYF. The CDR3 DNA sequence: TGTGCCAGCAGCCTACCAGGACGGTCCTACGAGCAGTACTTC.

The chain couples TRBV6-2 or TRBV6-3 to TRBJ2-7, with 8 bases aligning to TRBD1. The germline V gene has CDR1 MNHEY and CDR2 SVGEGT. The CDR3 length is 14 residues. The J segment lost 7 bases and the V segment lost 10 bases, leaving 15 bases of the junction unmatched. CDR3 amino acids: CATRTGQEYNEQYF. The CDR3 DNA is TGTGCCACCAGAACGGGACAGGAGTACAATGAGCAGTACTTC.

The genes are TRBV13 and TRBJ2-5; D not resolved. Trimming pared 5 bases from V and 13 bases from J, leaving 8 bases between. The germline V gene encodes CDR1 PRHDT and CDR2 FYEKMQ (reference sequence). This CDR3 is built from 9 residues. In DNA form, the CDR3 reads TGTGCCAGCAGCCCGAACCGGTACTTC. Amino acids: CASSPNRYF.

The chain employs TRBV10-1 and TRBJ2-7; tentative D call: TRBD1 (5 bases). This CDR3 is 14 amino acids long. CDR1 and CDR2 (germline): WNHNN, SYGVQD (reference sequence). Trimming shortened V by 6 bases and J by 0 bases, and 12 bases separated the two germline ends. The CDR3 DNA reads as TGCGCCAGCAGGGCAGGGTGCTTCTCCTACGAGCAGTACTTC. Its protein product is CASRAGCFSYEQYF.

The chain combines TRBV29-1 with TRBJ2-7; TRBD2 might be the D (6 bases). The CDR3 sequence is 14 residues long. Per the germline V gene, CDR1 is SQVTM and CDR2 is ANQGSEA. Between the trimmed V and J ends, which lost 1 base and 7 bases, there was a span of 17 bases. The CDR3 sequence is CSVEGTISNNEQYF. The DNA for the CDR3 is TGCAGCGTTGAAGGGACTATATCGAACAATGAGCAGTACTTC.

This clonotype was detected only once. A read error may account for a junction end that differs from germline. The chain carries TRBV7-9 and TRBJ1-2; D perhaps matches TRBD1 (6 bases). The CDR3 is made up of 14 amino acids. The germline gives CDR1 SEHNR, CDR2 FQNEAQ (reference sequence). The CDR3 is CASSLAGGPDGYTF. In DNA form, the CDR3 reads TGTGCCAGCAGCCTAGCGGGGGGGCCCGATGGCTACACCTTC.

This chain joins TRBV3-1 and TRBJ2-1; D is unresolved. V lost 4 bases and J 10 bases, leaving 20 bases between the germline ends. The CDR3 covers 15 residues. The germline CDR1 and CDR2 sequences are LGHDT and YNNKEL (reference sequence). The CDR3: CASSPTYGFTYEQFF. CDR3 DNA sequence: TGTGCCAGCAGCCCCACCTATGGGTTTACCTACGAGCAGTTCTTC.